These 18 T cell receptor beta chains came from one sample sequenced in a study of shared clonotypes between healthy human individuals. Sequencing used immunoSEQ multiplex PCR; TCRdb keeps in-frame clones, though not all of them. The sample consists of millions of clones, over 85% of them appearing once. CD8 cells regarded as naive lacked CD45RO, were positively chosen for CCR7, and omitted terminally differentiated effector memory CD45RA+ cells. The sample taken for sequencing was naive CD8+ T cells sorted from blood. Source of these receptors: a man between 18 and 35 years old in good health.

This clone was seen a single time. V gene TRBV6-1 combines with J gene TRBJ2-1, with D maybe TRBD1 (8 bases). The V gene's germline CDR1 is MNHNS and CDR2 SASEGT. The CDR3 has 18 amino acids. Trimming took off 4 bases at V and 1 base at J, with 20 bases between the two ends. CDR3 nucleotides: TGTGCCAGCAGTGTCACGGGGGGCGGGGACAGGTCCTACAATGAGCAGTTCTTC. It is translated as CASSVTGGGDRSYNEQFF.

This clone was seen only once. The chain recombines TRBV4-1 with TRBJ1-2, with D hard to call. This CDR3 spans 13 amino acids. The V gene's germline CDR1 is MGHRA and CDR2 YSYEKL. V was clipped by 1 base and J by 1 base, with 4 bases between them. CDR3 nucleotide sequence: TGCGCCAGCAGCCAAGCCAGTAACTATGGCTACACCTTC. This gives the protein CASSQASNYGYTF.

The genes are TRBV27 and TRBJ2-1; 9 bases align to TRBD2. CDR1 is MNHEY, CDR2 SMNVEV, per germline (reference sequence). Trimming removed 3 bases from V and 8 bases from J; junction bases left unmatched: 11. The CDR3 totals 16 residues. The CDR3, as DNA: TGTGCCAGCAGTTTGTCCCCGGGGACTAGCTCGTATGAGCAGTTCTTC. Translation gives CASSLSPGTSSYEQFF.

The rearrangement links TRBV5-1 to TRBJ1-1; D is perhaps TRBD1 (5 bases). With 1 base removed from V and 0 bases from J, the gap between germline ends came to 10 bases. Germline-derived CDR1 and CDR2 are SGHRS and YFSETQ. This CDR3 spans 15 amino acids. CDR3 amino acids: CASSLFDSLNTEAFF. The DNA for the CDR3 is TGCGCCAGCAGCTTGTTTGACAGCTTGAACACTGAAGCTTTCTTT.

This chain connects TRBV7-6 to TRBJ2-7; perhaps TRBD2 as D (6 bases). CDR3 length: 14 residues. Deletions cut 2 bases from V and 5 bases from J, with 13 bases between. The V gene's germline CDR1 is SGHVS and CDR2 FNYEAQ. The DNA for the CDR3 is TGTGCCAGCAGCTTATATGGAGGGGTCGACGAGCAGTACTTC. Residues: CASSLYGGVDEQYF. Using reference TRBV7-6 and TRBJ2-7 for the parts outside the CDR3, the full variable domain is GAGVSQSPRYKVTKRGQDVALRCDPISGHVSLYWYRQALGQGPEFLTYFNYEAQQDKSGLPNDRFSAERPEGSISTLTIQRTEQRDSAMYRCASSLYGGVDEQYFGPGTRLTVT.

This clone was observed a single time. The same CDR3 can be traced to other DNA sequences in this sample. The chain combines TRBV27 with TRBJ2-1; TRBD2 matches 8 bases. The CDR3 is 15 residues long. J lost 4 bases, V lost 5 bases, and 7 bases had no gene match. Germline V gene data show CDR1 as MNHEY and CDR2 as SMNVEV (reference sequence). CDR3 in DNA: TGTGCCAGCAGTATTACTAGCGGAGCATACAATGAGCAGTTCTTC. Translating gives CASSITSGAYNEQFF.

The V call is TRBV25-1, the J call TRBJ1-1; 7 bases align to TRBD1. Germline CDR1 MGHDK, CDR2 SYGVNS. V shed 5 bases and J 1 base; nucleotides not matched to a gene: 4. This CDR3 region has 14 residues. CDR3 protein: CASSLDRENTEAFF. The DNA of the CDR3 is TGTGCCAGCAGTCTTGACAGGGAGAACACTGAAGCTTTCTTT.

The chain combines TRBV6-5 with TRBJ1-5, with D uncertain. Deletions cut 4 bases from V and 0 bases from J, with 7 bases between. The CDR3 is made up of 14 amino acids. The V gene's germline CDR1 is MNHEY and CDR2 SVGAGI. CDR3 protein: CASSLEYSNQPQHF. The CDR3 nucleotides read TGTGCCAGCAGTTTGGAGTATAGCAATCAGCCCCAGCATTTT.

The V and J genes are TRBV28 and TRBJ1-2; 7 bases align to TRBD1. Trimming removed 5 bases from V and 4 bases from J; junction bases left unmatched: 10. This CDR3 contains 15 residues. CDR1 is MDHEN, CDR2 SYDVKM, per germline. The CDR3 protein is CASSPVGGGGYGYTF. CDR3 nucleotide sequence: TGTGCCAGCAGTCCCGTTGGAGGGGGCGGCTATGGCTACACCTTC.

This clone was detected once. J is TRBJ1-2 and V is TRBV6-1, with D hard to call. Germline CDR1 is MNHNS and CDR2 is SASEGT. The CDR3 is made up of 16 amino acids. Trimming removed 3 bases at V and 3 bases at J, with 17 bases between. CDR3: CASSEVTGVLDYGYTF. The CDR3 DNA reads TGTGCCAGCAGTGAGGTAACGGGCGTCCTGGACTATGGCTACACCTTC.

The CDR3 sequence is CASSSPGSYEQYF. The CDR3 coding sequence is TGTGCCAGCAGTTCCCCCGGGAGCTACGAGCAGTACTTC. V gene TRBV6-6 combines with J gene TRBJ2-7, with D maybe TRBD2 (6 bases). Germline CDR1 and CDR2: MNHNY and SVGAGI (reference sequence). The CDR3 is made up of 13 amino acids. Trimming stripped 4 bases from V and 3 bases from J, with 10 bases between.

This clone was seen a single time. CDR3 DNA: TGTGCCAGCAGCCCCTATGGTCCAGGGGGCCTCACCGGGGAGCTGTTTTTT. It encodes CASSPYGPGGLTGELFF. The chain combines TRBV11-2 with TRBJ2-2; 8 bases map to TRBD1. The CDR3 covers 17 residues. Germline V CDR1 and CDR2: SGHAT, FQNNGV. After removal of 5 bases from V and 4 bases from J, the junction contained 12 bases not matched to a gene. The complete variable domain, with remaining parts taken from reference TRBV11-2 and TRBJ2-2, reads EAGVAQSPRYKIIEKRQSVAFWCNPISGHATLYWYQQILGQGPKLLIQFQNNGVVDDSQLPKDRFSAERLKGVDSTLKIQPAKLEDSAVYLCASSPYGPGGLTGELFFGEGSRLTVL.

The rearrangement joins TRBV4-1 to TRBJ2-7; D may match TRBD1 or TRBD2 (5 bases each). The CDR3 length is 17 residues. The V gene lost 0 bases and the J gene lost 1 base, with 16 bases spanning the gap. Germline CDR1 and CDR2: MGHRA and YSYEKL. The CDR3 reads CASSQDPPGRWSYEQYF. CDR3 DNA: TGCGCCAGCAGCCAAGATCCCCCGGGACGGTGGTCCTACGAGCAGTACTTC.

Only one count was recorded for this clone. The chain couples TRBV9 to TRBJ2-6, with TRBD1 matching 7 bases. Looked up from germline, CDR1 is SGDLS and CDR2 is YYNGEE. CDR3 length: 17 residues. J gave up 1 base and V 2 bases, and 6 bases lay outside the gene matches. CDR3 DNA: TGTGCCAGCAGCGTCCCCCGGGACAGATCTGGGGCCAACGTCCTGACTTTC. Translated, it gives CASSVPRDRSGANVLTF. The variable domain in full, with the rest retrieved from reference TRBV9 and TRBJ2-6, is DSGVTQTPKHLITATGQRVTLRCSPRSGDLSVYWYQQSLDQGLQFLIQYYNGEERAKGNILERFSAQQFPDLHSELNLSSLELGDSALYFCASSVPRDRSGANVLTFGAGSRLTVL.

This clone was detected a few times. Other DNA sequences in this specimen translate into the identical CDR3. The chain couples TRBV9 to TRBJ1-6; D is unresolved. The germline gives CDR1 SGDLS, CDR2 YYNGEE. The CDR3 has 12 amino acids. The V gene lost 0 bases and the J gene lost 9 bases, with 4 bases spanning the gap. In DNA, the CDR3 is TGTGCCAGCAGCGTAGGTGGTTCACCCCTCCACTTT. Translation gives CASSVGGSPLHF.

The V gene is TRBV5-6, the J gene TRBJ2-1, with 12 nucleotides matching TRBD2. Germline CDR1 is SGHDT and CDR2 is YYEEEE. This CDR3 is 15 amino acids long. The ends lost 0 bases at V and 7 bases at J; junction bases unmatched: 2. The CDR3, as DNA: TGTGCCAGCAGCTTGGAGGGGACTAGCGGGAATGAGCAGTTCTTC. It yields the protein CASSLEGTSGNEQFF.

J is TRBJ1-1 and V is TRBV2; D perhaps matches TRBD1 (6 bases). Between the trimmed V and J ends, which lost 9 bases and 3 bases, there was a span of 17 bases. This CDR3 spans 14 amino acids. Germline values: CDR1 SNHLY, CDR2 FYNNEI. This CDR3 is CASEGGRGDTEAFF. In DNA form, the CDR3 reads TGTGCCAGTGAAGGAGGCAGGGGTGACACTGAAGCTTTCTTT. Full variable domain (remainder filled in from reference TRBV2 and TRBJ1-1): EPEVTQTPSHQVTQMGQEVILRCVPISNHLYFYWYRQILGQKVEFLVSFYNNEISEKSEIFDDQFSVERPDGSNFTLKIRSTKLEDSAMYFCASEGGRGDTEAFFGQGTRLTVV.

Notes on this clone: The same CDR3 is also encoded by other DNA sequences in this sample. The chain employs TRBV30 and TRBJ1-2; D remains ambiguous. CDR3 length: 13 amino acids. V was clipped by 0 bases and J by 6 bases, with 11 bases between them. CDR1 is GTSNPN and CDR2 is SVGIG in the germline V gene (reference sequence). The CDR3 coding sequence is TGTGCCTGGAGTGTGGGAGGCCTAAATGGCTACACCTTC. Protein: CAWSVGGLNGYTF. The full variable domain, completed using reference TRBV30 and TRBJ1-2, is SQTIHQWPATLVQPVGSPLSLECTVEGTSNPNLYWYRQAAGRGLQLLFYSVGIGQISSEVPQNLSASRPQDRQFILSSKKLLLSDSGFYLCAWSVGGLNGYTFGSGTRLTVV.